This TCR beta chain was observed in a study of blood T cell repertoires in COVID-19. Study-level background: Some COVID-19 samples were acute and others convalescent; all came from the United States, Italy and Spain.

Original handling: Reference gene primers were amplified, and this amplification served to estimate nucleated cell counts. Sequenced by immunoSEQ multiplex PCR; TCRdb stores in-frame clones only, minus some. V, J and clone size were drawn from that table, and D and trimming were deduced from the DNA. The repertoire includes 350,000 to 550,000 clones, 87% of them detected once, and approximately 2% sits in the top ten. Participants came from roughly 25 US areas, aged roughly 18 to 90 years. The CDR3 has 13 amino acids. Trimming took 0 bases from V and 10 from J, leaving 10 bases between them. The V gene's germline CDR1 is PRHDT and CDR2 FYEKMQ (reference sequence).

This TCR derives from a woman aged 18-30 years with acute COVID-19. The chain couples TRBV13 to TRBJ1-5; no definite D call. Sequencing input: PBMCs or T cells enriched from blood (not recorded which). CDR3 nucleotide sequence: TGTGCCAGCAGCTTAGGGCGGTCAGCCCCCCAGCATTTT. Translated, it gives CASSLGRSAPQHF.